This is a list of T cell receptor beta chains from one sample in a study of blood T cells in healthy people across ages. MiXCR, run by TCRdb on the 5' RACE reads, gives a single entry per CDR3 protein. Here the sample spans 800,000 to 1,000,000 distinct CDR3 sequences, about 48% being singletons. Sequenced: blood. The receptors derive from a man aged 30-40 years in good health. Both conserved end residues are part of each CDR3. The D gene is left open where the match is weak. The size of a clone is reported for some rows only, either as once, few or many, or as a class for expanded clones.

>TRBJ2-7|NA|NA|TRBV20-1
TGCAGTGCTAAAGCGGCGGGACAGTGGTCCTACGAGCAGTACTTC
CSAKAAGQWSYEQYF
>TRBJ1-2|NA|few|TRBV28
TGTGCCAGCAGTTTAGAATGGGGCTATGGCTACACCTTC
CASSLEWGYGYTF
>TRBJ2-7|TRBD2|NA|TRBV20-1
TGCAGTGCTCCCCCGGGGGGATACGAGCAGTACTTC
CSAPPGGYEQYF
>TRBJ2-7|NA|NA|TRBV30
TGTGCCTGGAGTTCCCTCCACGAGCAGTACTTC
CAWSSLHEQYF
>TRBJ1-2|TRBD1|many|TRBV7-2
TGTGCCAGCAGCTTAGGATTGGGACAGGGTGATGGCTACACCTTC
CASSLGLGQGDGYTF
>TRBJ2-1|NA|few|TRBV6-1
TGTGCCAGCAGTGGGGATCCGTGGGGCAATGAGCAGTTCTTC
CASSGDPWGNEQFF
>TRBJ1-4|NA|NA|TRBV20-1
TGCAGTGCTAGAGATCCCAGGGGACTGGATGAAAAACTGTTTTTT
CSARDPRGLDEKLFF
>TRBJ2-3|NA|NA|TRBV6-1
TGTGCCACCCGGGAGGGGGCCGGCACAGATACGCAGTATTTT
CATREGAGTDTQYF
>TRBJ2-5|NA|NA|TRBV15
TGTGCCACCAGCAGAGATCAAAGCGGCGAGACCCAGTACTTC
CATSRDQSGETQYF
>TRBJ1-1|TRBD1|NA|TRBV20-1
TGCAGTGCTACCTCGACAGGGCAGACGGAAGCTTTCTTT
CSATSTGQTEAFF
>TRBJ2-2|TRBD1|NA|TRBV7-6
TGTGCCAGCAGCTCCGGGCAGGGGGCCGGGGAGCTGTTTTTT
CASSSGQGAGELFF
>TRBJ2-1|NA|NA|TRBV19
TGTGCCAGTAGTACCCCGCAGTACAATGAGCAGTTCTTC
CASSTPQYNEQFF
>TRBJ2-1|TRBD2|NA|TRBV2
TGTGCCAGCACCGGCGGGCGGGAGGCTTACAATGAGCAGTTCTTC
CASTGGREAYNEQFF
>TRBJ2-5|TRBD2|NA|TRBV7-2
TGTGCCAGCAGCTTAGTAACAGCGGGGAGGCAAGAGACCCAGTACTTC
CASSLVTAGRQETQYF
>TRBJ2-3|TRBD1|many|TRBV20-1
TGCAGTGCCATACGGGACAGGGGGCCAGATACGCAGTATTTT
CSAIRDRGPDTQYF
>TRBJ2-7|NA|NA|TRBV29-1
TGCAGCGTCGTTGACAGGATCGTCTACGAGCAGTACTTC
CSVVDRIVYEQYF
>TRBJ1-5|NA|NA|TRBV25-1
TGTGCCAGCAGTGTGGGTGGGGGAACAAAACAGCCCCAGCATTTT
CASSVGGGTKQPQHF